This entry lists 30 T cell receptor beta chains sequenced from one sample in a study of OX40 agonist ivuxolimab in advanced cancers. Libraries were constructed by the immunoSEQ multiplex PCR assay. Entries here come from immuneACCESS through TCRdb and include only in-frame sequences with V and J called. Some clones fail to appear in such tables; in the studies checked, an unresolved V gene covers under half of the shortfall, and the cause of the remainder is unknown. The sample table contains over 65,000 clones; only one count was recorded for 80% to 95% of them. The ten top clones hold 0.5% to 0.55% of the sample. This material consisted of CD4+ or CD8+ T cells sorted from blood, taken in a trial of the OX40 agonist ivuxolimab. The receptors here all came from an adult with an advanced solid tumor such as melanoma, head and neck, liver or kidney cancer.

V gene TRBV11-3 combines with J gene TRBJ2-7; no reliable D call. Germline CDR1 is SGHNT and CDR2 is YENEEA. The CDR3 extends over 13 amino acids. V was pared by 5 bases and J by 0 bases, with 8 bases between. The CDR3 loop reads CASSGALSYEQYF. The DNA of the CDR3 is TGTGCCAGCAGCGGAGCGCTCTCCTACGAGCAGTACTTC.

The rearrangement links TRBV7-9 to TRBJ2-1; a possible D gene is TRBD2 (6 bases). CDR3 length: 15 amino acids. The V gene lost 4 bases and the J gene lost 15 bases, with 25 bases spanning the gap. The germline gives CDR1 SEHNR, CDR2 FQNEAQ (reference sequence). CDR3 nucleotides: TGTGCCAGCAGCTCCCCCCCAGTCACTGGGCGGGGTCCGTTCTTC. This sequence encodes CASSSPPVTGRGPFF. Based on the CDR3 plus reference TRBV7-9 and TRBJ2-1, the full variable domain is DTGVSQNPRHKITKRGQNVTFRCDPISEHNRLYWYRQTLGQGPEFLTYFQNEAQLEKSRLLSDRFSAERPKGSFSTLEIQRTEQGDSAMYLCASSSPPVTGRGPFFGPGTRLTVL.

This chain links TRBV11-3 with TRBJ2-5; 8 bases agree with TRBD2. The CDR3 contains 15 residues. Trimming took 1 base from V and 7 from J; bases not matched to a gene: 8. CDR1 and CDR2 (germline): SGHNT, YENEEA. CDR3 sequence reads: CASSLVLGLVGTQYF. CDR3 nucleotides: TGTGCCAGCAGCTTAGTGCTGGGACTAGTGGGGACCCAGTACTTC.

The V and J genes are TRBV28 and TRBJ2-1, with 14 bases lining up with TRBD2. The CDR3 consists of 20 residues. CDR1 and CDR2 from the germline V gene are MDHEN and SYDVKM. V was pared by 6 bases and J by 9 bases, with 22 bases of the junction left unmatched. This chain's CDR3 is CASSQSGLAGAGSHSPEQFF. In DNA, the CDR3 is TGTGCCAGCAGCCAATCGGGACTAGCGGGAGCTGGATCTCATAGTCCTGAGCAGTTCTTC.

This sequence joins TRBV6-6 and TRBJ2-3; 9 nucleotides match TRBD2. CDR1 MNHNY and CDR2 SVGAGI come from the germline V gene (reference sequence). The CDR3 sequence is 13 residues long. The V and J ends lost 7 bases and 9 bases, in that order; junction bases with no gene match: 8. CDR3 sequence: CASTLREGHTQYF. CDR3 bases: TGTGCCAGCACTTTGCGGGAGGGCCACACGCAGTATTTT.

CDR3 DNA sequence: TGTGCCAGCAGCTTGGAGGACAGGGGAAAATTCTACGAGCAGTACTTC. It specifies CASSLEDRGKFYEQYF. The chain combines TRBV7-9 with TRBJ2-7; 9 nucleotides match TRBD1. CDR3 length equals 16 residues. J gave up 3 bases and V 3 bases, and 9 bases lay outside the gene matches. Germline V gene lookup returns CDR1 SEHNR and CDR2 FQNEAQ (reference sequence).

Only one count was recorded for this clone. This chain connects TRBV5-1 to TRBJ1-1; D is possibly TRBD1 (6 bases). Trimming cost V 3 bases and J 1 base, with 13 bases left between them. There are 15 residues in the CDR3. Per germline, CDR1 SGHRS and CDR2 YFSETQ. The CDR3 DNA follows: TGCGCCAGCAGCTCTTACGGACAGCCGAACACTGAAGCTTTCTTT. Amino acids: CASSSYGQPNTEAFF.

J is TRBJ1-5 and V is TRBV6-5; possibly TRBD1 for D (5 bases). The CDR3 runs 15 residues. Germline V lookup: CDR1 MNHEY, CDR2 SVGAGI. V lost 5 bases and J 2 bases, leaving 13 bases between the germline ends. For the CDR3, the DNA is TGTGCCAGCAGTCGGCGAGGGGTAGGCAATCAGCCCCAGCATTTT. Translating it yields CASSRRGVGNQPQHF.

This rearrangement joins TRBV7-3 to TRBJ2-1; 7 nucleotides agree with TRBD2. V lost 8 bases and J lost 6; bases outside the gene matches: 13. The CDR3 sequence is 15 residues long. The germline V gene encodes CDR1 SGHTA and CDR2 FQGTGA. The CDR3 DNA follows: TGTGCCAGCGGGGTTGGGGAGGGAAGTCGCAATGAGCAGTTCTTC. Its translation: CASGVGEGSRNEQFF.

The chain has TRBV6-6 and TRBJ1-2; a possible D gene is TRBD1 (5 bases). The germline V gene encodes CDR1 MNHNY and CDR2 SVGAGI (reference sequence). The germline V and J ends were trimmed by 5 bases and 3 bases, with 16 bases remaining between them. The CDR3 totals 15 residues. The CDR3 DNA reads TGTGCCAGCAGTCGAGACCGAGGGGAGCACTATGGCTACACCTTC. The encoded protein is CASSRDRGEHYGYTF.

V is TRBV30 and J is TRBJ2-1; D perhaps matches TRBD2 (6 bases). Germline CDR1 GTSNPN, CDR2 SVGIG (reference sequence). The CDR3 is 13 residues long. The ends were cut back, 2 bases at V and 9 bases at J, with 14 bases in the middle. CDR3 DNA sequence: TGTGCCTGGAGTTTGGCCGGGGGACGTGAGCAGTTCTTC. It translates to CAWSLAGGREQFF.

The chain links TRBV18 to TRBJ2-2; possibly TRBD2 for D (5 bases). Trimming removed 6 bases at V and 5 bases at J, with 19 bases between. The CDR3 totals 16 residues. The V gene's germline CDR1 is KGHSH and CDR2 LQKENI. CDR3 loop: CASSPSSGERTGELFF. The CDR3, as DNA: TGTGCCAGCTCCCCGAGCAGCGGCGAAAGGACCGGGGAGCTGTTTTTT.

The chain joins TRBV28 to TRBJ2-3; possibly TRBD2 for D (6 bases). Per germline, CDR1 MDHEN and CDR2 SYDVKM. Trimming took off 3 bases at V and 0 bases at J, with 10 bases between the two ends. The CDR3 spans 15 residues. The CDR3 is CASSFWRESTDTQYF. The CDR3 nucleotides read TGTGCCAGCAGTTTTTGGAGGGAGAGCACAGATACGCAGTATTTT.

V gene TRBV2 combines with J gene TRBJ1-2, with 8 bases fitting TRBD1. J gave up 6 bases and V 5 bases, and 8 bases lay outside the gene matches. The germline gives CDR1 SNHLY, CDR2 FYNNEI. CDR3 size: 14 residues. The CDR3 region is CASSLDRAGDGYTF. The CDR3 bases are TGTGCCAGCAGTCTGGACAGGGCGGGTGATGGCTACACCTTC.

The chain is built from TRBV19 and TRBJ2-7; D might be TRBD1 (5 bases). The CDR3 totals 17 residues. The germline V and J ends were trimmed by 3 bases and 2 bases, with 20 bases remaining between them. Germline CDR1 is LNHDA and CDR2 is SQIVND (reference sequence). Here the CDR3 reads CASSMGYRFGGTYEQYF. CDR3 coding DNA: TGTGCCAGTAGTATGGGTTACAGGTTTGGCGGTACCTACGAGCAGTACTTC.

This chain joins TRBV27 and TRBJ1-5; D may be TRBD1 (5 bases). This CDR3 has 17 residues. Between the trimmed V and J ends, which lost 5 bases and 0 bases, there was a span of 17 bases. The germline CDR1 and CDR2 sequences are MNHEY and SMNVEV (reference sequence). In DNA form, the CDR3 reads TGTGCCAGCAGTAAGGTCCCGGGACGGTATAGCAATCAGCCCCAGCATTTT. Its protein is CASSKVPGRYSNQPQHF.

The CDR3 coding sequence is TGCGCCAGCAGGCCTGGTTTGGCAGGGGGTTCTGGAAACACCATATATTTT. The encoded protein is CASRPGLAGGSGNTIYF. The chain carries TRBV5-1 and TRBJ1-3, with TRBD1 identical over 7 bases. V lost 5 bases and J lost 1; bases outside the gene matches: 12. This CDR3 region has 17 residues. CDR1 is SGHRS, CDR2 YFSETQ, per germline. Full variable domain (outside the CDR3, taken from reference TRBV5-1 and TRBJ1-3): KAGVTQTPRYLIKTRGQQVTLSCSPISGHRSVSWYQQTPGQGLQFLFEYFSETQRNKGNFPGRFSGRQFSNSRSEMNVSTLELGDSALYLCASRPGLAGGSGNTIYFGEGSWLTVV.

The rearrangement uses TRBV18 and TRBJ2-1; TRBD2 aligns across 13 bases. CDR1 KGHSH and CDR2 LQKENI come from the germline V gene. V gave up 4 bases and J gave up 0 bases; unmatched junction bases: 3. The CDR3 spans 17 residues. The CDR3 DNA is TGTGCCAGCTCACGTCGGACTAGCGGGAGCTCCTACAATGAGCAGTTCTTC. Its translation: CASSRRTSGSSYNEQFF.

V gene TRBV2 combines with J gene TRBJ2-5; 10 bases map to TRBD1. Germline CDR1 reads SNHLY; CDR2 reads FYNNEI. V gave up 7 bases and J gave up 2 bases; unmatched junction bases: 7. The CDR3 spans 15 residues. This chain's CDR3 is CASNNRDRGQETQYF. The CDR3 DNA sequence: TGTGCCAGCAACAACCGGGACAGGGGACAAGAGACCCAGTACTTC.

This clone was recorded a few times. The V and J genes are TRBV9 and TRBJ1-3, with D unclear. The CDR3 runs to 12 residues. V was cut by 4 bases and J by 4 bases, with 6 bases left in between. Germline V gives CDR1 SGDLS, CDR2 YYNGEE. The chain's CDR3 is CASSPGGNTIYF. The CDR3 DNA reads as TGTGCCAGCAGCCCCGGGGGAAACACCATATATTTT. Variable domain in full (rest from reference TRBV9 and TRBJ1-3): DSGVTQTPKHLITATGQRVTLRCSPRSGDLSVYWYQQSLDQGLQFLIQYYNGEERAKGNILERFSAQQFPDLHSELNLSSLELGDSALYFCASSPGGNTIYFGEGSWLTVV.

The chain joins TRBV28 to TRBJ1-4; the D gene is possibly TRBD1 (6 bases). CDR3 size: 15 residues. Germline V lookup: CDR1 MDHEN, CDR2 SYDVKM. The V gene lost 2 bases and the J gene lost 5 bases, with 12 bases spanning the gap. As DNA, the CDR3 is TGTGCCAGCAGTTTAGGGGACAACAGGAATGAAAAACTGTTTTTT. This encodes CASSLGDNRNEKLFF. The full variable domain, in which reference TRBV28 and TRBJ1-4 provide the parts outside the CDR3, is DVKVTQSSRYLVKRTGEKVFLECVQDMDHENMFWYRQDPGLGLRLIYFSYDVKMKEKGDIPEGYSVSREKKERFSLILESASTNQTSMYLCASSLGDNRNEKLFFGSGTQLSVL.

This chain joins TRBV21-1 and TRBJ2-7; the D call TRBD1 from the table was never checked on the DNA. TRBV21-1 has pseudogene status. CDR3 length: 17 residues. CDR3 in DNA: TGTGCCAGCAGCAAAGTCCGCCAAGACAGGAAGCTCTACGAGCAGTACTTC. Amino acids: CASSKVRQDRKLYEQYF.

The chain employs TRBV11-2 and TRBJ2-7, with TRBD2 matching 10 bases. Germline CDR1 and CDR2: SGHAT and FQNNGV. Trimming took 3 bases from V and 1 from J; bases not matched to a gene: 3. This CDR3 contains 15 residues. The CDR3 DNA is TGTGCCAGCAGCTTCACTAGCGGGACTTCCTACGAGCAGTACTTC. This sequence encodes CASSFTSGTSYEQYF.

This rearrangement joins TRBV6-5 to TRBJ1-2, with D hard to call. The CDR3 extends over 12 amino acids. Trimming removed 6 bases from V and 0 bases from J, with 5 bases in between. In germline, CDR1 is MNHEY, CDR2 SVGAGI. In nucleotides, the CDR3 is TGTGCCAGCAGGACCACTAACTATGGCTACACCTTC. Its protein is CASRTTNYGYTF.

Here the CDR3 reads CASSLRRDEQYF. CDR3 nucleotide sequence: TGTGCCAGCAGTTTGCGGAGGGACGAGCAGTACTTC. This sequence joins TRBV28 and TRBJ2-7; TRBD2 might be the D (6 bases). Germline V lookup: CDR1 MDHEN, CDR2 SYDVKM. CDR3 length equals 12 residues. V was pared by 3 bases and J by 5 bases, with 8 bases between.

The chain is built from TRBV19 and TRBJ2-6; D unclear. The CDR3 is 15 amino acids. The germline CDR1 and CDR2 sequences are LNHDA and SQIVND (reference sequence). The V gene lost 5 bases and the J gene lost 0 bases, with 8 bases spanning the gap. The CDR3 loop reads CASSGDTSGANVLTF. The CDR3 coding sequence is TGTGCCAGTAGTGGTGACACCTCTGGGGCCAACGTCCTGACTTTC. Combining the CDR3 with reference TRBV19 and TRBJ2-6 gives the whole variable domain DGGITQSPKYLFRKEGQNVTLSCEQNLNHDAMYWYRQDPGQGLRLIYYSQIVNDFQKGDIAEGYSVSREKKESFPLTVTSAQKNPTAFYLCASSGDTSGANVLTFGAGSRLTVL.

The chain couples TRBV5-1 to TRBJ2-5, with D possibly called TRBD1 or TRBD2 (5 bases each). CDR3 size: 15 residues. Per germline, CDR1 SGHRS and CDR2 YFSETQ. Between the trimmed V and J ends, which lost 0 bases and 4 bases, there was a span of 13 bases. The CDR3 region is CASSLGDPRRETQYF. CDR3 sequence (DNA): TGCGCCAGCAGCTTGGGGGACCCGAGGAGAGAGACCCAGTACTTC. The entire variable domain, with the rest obtained from reference TRBV5-1 and TRBJ2-5, is as follows: KAGVTQTPRYLIKTRGQQVTLSCSPISGHRSVSWYQQTPGQGLQFLFEYFSETQRNKGNFPGRFSGRQFSNSRSEMNVSTLELGDSALYLCASSLGDPRRETQYFGPGTRLLVL.

This rearrangement joins TRBV7-9 to TRBJ1-1; 7 bases are shared with TRBD1. The germline V gene has CDR1 SEHNR and CDR2 FQNEAQ (reference sequence). V lost 6 bases and J lost 10; bases outside the gene matches: 8. The CDR3 is made up of 12 amino acids. CDR3 in amino acids: CASRYNTGAAFF. The CDR3 DNA reads as TGTGCCAGCAGGTATAACACAGGGGCAGCTTTCTTT. Combining the CDR3 with reference TRBV7-9 and TRBJ1-1 gives the whole variable domain DTGVSQNPRHKITKRGQNVTFRCDPISEHNRLYWYRQTLGQGPEFLTYFQNEAQLEKSRLLSDRFSAERPKGSFSTLEIQRTEQGDSAMYLCASRYNTGAAFFGQGTRLTVV.

The chain couples TRBV9 to TRBJ2-5, with TRBD2 matching 11 bases. Germline V lookup: CDR1 SGDLS, CDR2 YYNGEE. This CDR3 contains 14 residues. The junction had 2 bases not matched to a gene; V was cut back by 3 bases and J by 4 bases. CDR3 nucleotide sequence: TGTGCCAGCAGCGCCCTAGCGGGAGGAGAGACCCAGTACTTC. This gives the protein CASSALAGGETQYF.

The V gene is TRBV9, the J gene TRBJ2-3, with 12 bases aligning to TRBD2. Looked up from germline, CDR1 is SGDLS and CDR2 is YYNGEE. Germline trimming cut 3 bases from V and 4 bases from J; bases unmatched to any gene: 6. The CDR3 loop spans 16 amino acids. The CDR3 DNA reads TGTGCCAGCAGCGCCGCTAGCGGGAGGGGGGCAGATACGCAGTATTTT. Translation: CASSAASGRGADTQYF.